Sequencing of this T cell receptor beta chain was carried out in a study of blood T cell repertoires in COVID-19. Study overall: Samples representing acute and convalescent COVID-19 were sourced from the United States, Italy and Spain. T cells, B-cell-depleted T cells, or PBMCs provided the cDNA or gDNA that served as material.

The length of the CDR3 is 14 residues. Germline values: CDR1 SGHVS, CDR2 FNYEAQ. V shed 4 bases and J 6 bases; nucleotides not matched to a gene: 4. Authors' data handling: Reference gene primer amplification in the assay estimated nucleated cell counts. The table came from immunoSEQ multiplex PCR; TCRdb's copy has only in-frame clones and leaves some out. That table is the source of V, J and clone size, and D and trimming were worked out from the DNA. The table shows about 82,000 clones, with over 65% occurring only once. Sequenced material: peripheral blood. J is TRBJ1-5 and V is TRBV7-6, with 9 positions matching TRBD1. The source is a human donor with acute or convalescent COVID-19. The donor label of this sample is uncertain. The CDR3 region is CASSSTGGGQPQHF. In DNA form, the CDR3 reads TGTGCCAGCAGCTCGACAGGGGGAGGTCAGCCCCAGCATTTT. The entire variable domain, with the rest obtained from reference TRBV7-6 and TRBJ1-5, is as follows: GAGVSQSPRYKVTKRGQDVALRCDPISGHVSLYWYRQALGQGPEFLTYFNYEAQQDKSGLPNDRFSAERPEGSISTLTIQRTEQRDSAMYRCASSSTGGGQPQHFGDGTRLSIL.